This T cell receptor beta chain emerged from a study of cytotoxic CD8 clonotypes in ibrutinib-treated CLL. Assay used: immunoSEQ multiplex PCR; TCRdb lists only in-frame clones, some missing. The sample consists of about 130,000 clones, around three quarters of them appearing once. This clone is a singleton in its sample. No antigen is known for it. Findings of the study overall: Clonotypes that were public were uncommon, and they contracted or stayed stable on treatment.

Trimming removed 5 bases from V and 15 bases from J; junction bases left unmatched: 16. CDR1 MNHEY and CDR2 SMNVEV come from the germline V gene (reference sequence). The CDR3 sequence is 14 residues long. This specimen was PBMCs, taken after 12 months of ibrutinib treatment. The receptor was derived from a human donor with chronic lymphocytic leukemia. This chain connects TRBV27 to TRBJ2-1; 7 bases match TRBD1. CDR3 sequence: CASSHRDSIHEGFF. In DNA form, the CDR3 reads TGTGCCAGCAGTCACCGGGACAGTATACATGAAGGGTTCTTC.